This passage covers 29 T cell receptor beta chains from one sample sequenced in a study of post-analysis software for immune sequencing data. Findings and limits, study-wide: Compared with controls, patients had more of 4 or 5 TRBV segments, including TRBV5-6, TRBV5-1 and TRBV20-1.

Their cognate antigens are unknown. Presence of unique molecular identifiers characterized the TCR beta cDNA libraries. MiXCR was run by TCRdb on the PCR reads, yielding one entry per CDR3 protein. The data show about 820,000 distinct CDR3 sequences, with about 50% seen just once and 4.6% held by the top ten. Sample: blood. The receptors stem from a girl between 5 and 17 years old with multiple sclerosis.

In this sample, this clonotype turned up a few times. The chain uses TRBV2 and TRBJ1-1; weak D call: TRBD1 (5 bases). V was pared by 3 bases and J by 4 bases, with 12 bases between. This CDR3 is built from 14 residues. CDR1 SNHLY and CDR2 FYNNEI come from the germline V gene. CDR3 sequence reads: CASSDWGETTEAFF. As DNA, the CDR3 is TGTGCCAGCAGTGACTGGGGGGAGACCACTGAAGCTTTCTTT. Complete variable domain (other parts from reference TRBV2 and TRBJ1-1): EPEVTQTPSHQVTQMGQEVILRCVPISNHLYFYWYRQILGQKVEFLVSFYNNEISEKSEIFDDQFSVERPDGSNFTLKIRSTKLEDSAMYFCASSDWGETTEAFFGQGTRLTVV.

V and J are TRBV9 and TRBJ2-1, with D possibly matching TRBD2 (6 bases). The germline V and J ends were trimmed by 4 bases and 2 bases, with 16 bases remaining between them. In germline, CDR1 is SGDLS, CDR2 YYNGEE. The CDR3 has 16 amino acids. CDR3 region: CASSPSSGSAYNEQFF. CDR3 coding DNA: TGTGCCAGCAGCCCCTCGAGCGGGTCTGCCTACAATGAGCAGTTCTTC.

The chain joins TRBV15 to TRBJ1-1; D is unresolved. Trimming left V 2 bases short and J 0 bases short, with 4 bases between. The CDR3 sequence is 13 residues long. Germline loops: CDR1 LNHNV, CDR2 YYDKDF (reference sequence). CDR3 residues: CATSRSLNTEAFF. The CDR3 coding sequence is TGTGCCACCAGCAGAAGTCTGAACACTGAAGCTTTCTTT.

The V and J genes are TRBV27 and TRBJ2-7; TRBD1 aligns across 7 bases. Trimming removed 2 bases from V and 0 bases from J; junction bases left unmatched: 4. This CDR3 region has 15 residues. Germline CDR1 is MNHEY and CDR2 is SMNVEV (reference sequence). In nucleotides, the CDR3 is TGTGCCAGCAGTTTAAGGGGGCGAAGCTCCTACGAGCAGTACTTC. Translation gives CASSLRGRSSYEQYF.

Worth noting for this clonotype: One junction end disagrees with the germline gene, perhaps due to a read error. This chain uses TRBV5-1 with TRBJ2-7; TRBD1 might be the D (6 bases). Near its end, the DNA agrees better with TRBJ2-1, so the J call may be wrong. From germline, CDR1 is SGHRS and CDR2 YFSETQ. The CDR3 loop spans 13 amino acids. The CDR3 DNA sequence: TGCGCCTGCAGCCACGGACAGCCCAATGAGCAGTTCTTC. It codes for CACSHGQPNEQFF.

This rearrangement joins TRBV5-1 to TRBJ1-1; 8 bases are shared with TRBD1. CDR1 is SGHRS, CDR2 YFSETQ, per germline. The CDR3 is 14 residues long. Unmatched junction bases numbered 3, after V lost 4 bases and J lost 1 base. The CDR3 sequence is CASSTGTGNTEAFF. The CDR3 DNA reads as TGCGCCAGCAGCACAGGGACAGGGAACACTGAAGCTTTCTTT. The variable domain in full, completed from reference TRBV5-1 and TRBJ1-1, reads KAGVTQTPRYLIKTRGQQVTLSCSPISGHRSVSWYQQTPGQGLQFLFEYFSETQRNKGNFPGRFSGRQFSNSRSEMNVSTLELGDSALYLCASSTGTGNTEAFFGQGTRLTVV.

The gene calls are TRBV29-1 and TRBJ1-1, with D perhaps matching TRBD1 (5 bases). Between the trimmed V and J ends, which lost 4 bases and 5 bases, there was a span of 23 bases. The CDR3 covers 16 residues. The V gene's germline CDR1 is SQVTM and CDR2 ANQGSEA. DNA of the CDR3: TGCAGCGTTGCCGAACACGGGGGGGGAGATGTAACTGAAGCTTTCTTT. The encoded protein is CSVAEHGGGDVTEAFF.

V gene TRBV7-7 combines with J gene TRBJ2-2; D is ambiguous. Germline V CDR1 and CDR2: SSHAT, FNYEAQ (reference sequence). Trimming shortened V by 3 bases and J by 1 base, and 9 bases separated the two germline ends. The CDR3 is 15 residues long. For the CDR3, the DNA is TGTGCCAGCAGCTTTAGTCAAGGGAACACCGGGGAGCTGTTTTTT. Its protein is CASSFSQGNTGELFF.

In this sample, this clonotype turned up once. The chain's CDR3 is CASSQDLRGREQYF. The CDR3 DNA is TGTGCCAGCAGCCAAGACCTCAGGGGGCGCGAGCAGTACTTC. The chain uses TRBV14 and TRBJ2-7; TRBD1 aligns across 8 bases. Germline loops: CDR1 SGHDN, CDR2 FVKESK. With V trimmed by 0 bases and J by 6 bases, 4 bases remained unmatched. CDR3 size: 14 residues.

Details on this clonotype: A much larger clone is a single base away; this may be a read error. The chain combines TRBV7-3 with TRBJ2-4; 8 nucleotides agree with TRBD1. Germline V CDR1 and CDR2: SGHTA, FQGTGA. V shed 4 bases and J 15 bases; nucleotides not matched to a gene: 17. The length of the CDR3 is 15 residues. CDR3 region: CASSSLPGQGAERYF. DNA for the CDR3: TGTGCCAGCAGCTCCCTCCCTGGACAGGGAGCCGAGCGGTACTTC.

This clonotype was seen a handful of times. This rearrangement joins TRBV27 to TRBJ2-4, with D possibly being TRBD1 (7 bases). V lost 0 bases and J 13 bases, leaving 13 bases between the germline ends. Germline CDR1 and CDR2: MNHEY and SMNVEV (reference sequence). There are 13 residues in the CDR3. The CDR3, as DNA: TGTGCCAGCAGTTTATCGCGGGACAGCAAGCAGTACTTC. This gives the protein CASSLSRDSKQYF.

This rearrangement joins TRBV4-1 to TRBJ2-1, with D perhaps TRBD2 (6 bases). The CDR3 contains 15 residues. V was shortened by 3 bases and J by 1 base, with 10 bases between the two germline ends. Germline V gives CDR1 MGHRA, CDR2 YSYEKL. The CDR3 reads CASSHPGGSYNEQFF. The CDR3 nucleotides read TGCGCCAGCAGCCATCCTGGGGGGTCCTACAATGAGCAGTTCTTC.

This clonotype was recorded a few times. The chain links TRBV10-3 to TRBJ2-3, with a tentative D call TRBD1 (6 bases). V shed 3 bases and J shed 2 bases, with 15 bases lying between them. Germline assignment: CDR1 ENHRY and CDR2 SYGVKD. The CDR3 spans 16 residues. CDR3 loop: CAISEPTGPNTDTQYF. In nucleotides, the CDR3 is TGTGCCATCAGTGAACCGACAGGCCCGAACACAGATACGCAGTATTTT.

The sample holds one count of this clonotype. V gene TRBV4-1 combines with J gene TRBJ2-5, with 9 positions matching TRBD2. Germline trimming cut 4 bases from V and 1 base from J; bases unmatched to any gene: 10. The CDR3 covers 17 residues. The V gene's germline CDR1 is MGHRA and CDR2 YSYEKL. In DNA form, the CDR3 reads TGCGCCAGCAGCCTAACCGGGACTAGCTACAGCCAAGAGACCCAGTACTTC. It specifies CASSLTGTSYSQETQYF.

This chain joins TRBV27 and TRBJ2-7; D unclear. This CDR3 has 14 residues. The V end lost 2 bases, the J end lost 1 base, and 9 bases lay between the germline ends. CDR1 and CDR2 from the germline V gene are MNHEY and SMNVEV (reference sequence). Here the CDR3 DNA reads TGTGCCAGCAGTTTAGGTAGTCGGTCCTACGAGCAGTACTTC. Its protein product is CASSLGSRSYEQYF.

This clonotype turned up a few times. V is TRBV6-1 and J is TRBJ2-7; D remains ambiguous. Germline V gene lookup returns CDR1 MNHNS and CDR2 SASEGT. CDR3 length equals 13 residues. Between the trimmed V and J ends, which lost 6 bases and 1 base, there was a span of 10 bases. CDR3 protein: CASSQHGSYEQYF. The CDR3 nucleotides are TGTGCCAGCAGCCAACACGGTTCCTACGAGCAGTACTTC.

This clonotype was observed a few times. The chain is built from TRBV6-6 and TRBJ2-7; D tentatively fits TRBD1 or TRBD2 (6 bases each). In germline, CDR1 is MNHNY, CDR2 SVGAGI (reference sequence). The CDR3 extends over 15 amino acids. V lost 5 bases to trimming and J lost 3 bases, with 17 bases between them. CDR3 nucleotides: TGTGCCAGCAGTCACGTGTCGGGGGCACTCTACGAGCAGTACTTC. This translates into CASSHVSGALYEQYF.

This chain links TRBV12-3 or TRBV12-4 with TRBJ1-5; TRBD1 might be the D (5 bases). With 6 bases removed from V and 5 bases from J, the gap between germline ends came to 17 bases. CDR3 size: 15 residues. This CDR3 reads CASSPTGAVDQPQHF. The CDR3 nucleotides are TGTGCCAGCAGCCCCACCGGGGCAGTAGATCAGCCCCAGCATTTT.

Written as DNA, the CDR3 is TGTGCCAGCAGCCTCGCCAGAGTGGCCGTACACGAGCAGTACTTC. This sequence encodes CASSLARVAVHEQYF. This chain connects TRBV3-1 to TRBJ2-7; D ambiguous. The CDR3 loop spans 15 amino acids. Germline CDR1 reads LGHDT; CDR2 reads YNNKEL (reference sequence). V shed 4 bases and J shed 5 bases, with 18 bases lying between them.

The V gene is TRBV10-3, the J gene TRBJ2-1; possibly TRBD1 for D (6 bases). V gave up 3 bases and J gave up 4 bases, with 13 bases separating them. Germline V lookup: CDR1 ENHRY, CDR2 SYGVKD. This CDR3 has 15 amino acids. This CDR3 is CAISEPTGPYNEQFF. CDR3 in DNA: TGTGCCATCAGTGAACCGACAGGACCTTACAATGAGCAGTTCTTC.

This chain joins TRBV5-1 and TRBJ2-7, with D possibly matching TRBD2 (6 bases). The DNA end is a closer match to TRBJ2-1, so the J assignment may be wrong. Germline loops: CDR1 SGHRS, CDR2 YFSETQ. This CDR3 contains 19 residues. CDR3 coding DNA: TGCGCCAGCAGCCCCCAAGGTAGCGGAGCCTTAAACTCCTACAATGAGCAGTTCTTC. This sequence encodes CASSPQGSGALNSYNEQFF.

V and J are TRBV20-1 and TRBJ2-7; TRBD2 is a possible D gene (6 bases). The CDR3 is 13 residues long. The germline CDR1 and CDR2 sequences are DFQATT and SNEGSKA (reference sequence). V lost 4 bases, J lost 6 bases, and 16 bases lay in between. CDR3 in amino acids: CSATLVMGGEQYF. In DNA, the CDR3 is TGCAGTGCTACCCTAGTAATGGGAGGCGAGCAGTACTTC.

The gene calls are TRBV5-1 and TRBJ1-1, with a weak D call TRBD1 (6 bases). Trimming shortened V by 4 bases and J by 5 bases, and 15 bases separated the two germline ends. CDR1 and CDR2 (germline): SGHRS, YFSETQ. The CDR3 spans 14 residues. CDR3 loop: CASSLTGSQTEAFF. DNA of the CDR3: TGCGCCAGCAGCCTAACAGGGTCCCAGACTGAAGCTTTCTTT.

This clonotype has more than one count but fewer than ten. The genes are TRBV20-1 and TRBJ2-7; 11 nucleotides line up with TRBD2. V lost 3 bases, J lost 0 bases, and 4 bases stayed unmatched. This CDR3 is built from 15 residues. Germline CDR1 DFQATT, CDR2 SNEGSKA (reference sequence). CDR3 residues: CSARTTSGDSYEQYF. CDR3 DNA sequence: TGCAGTGCTAGGACGACTAGCGGGGACTCCTACGAGCAGTACTTC.

The rearrangement uses TRBV5-1 and TRBJ2-7; D may be TRBD1 or TRBD2 (5 bases each). The germline V and J ends were trimmed by 0 bases and 4 bases, with 17 bases remaining between them. In germline, CDR1 is SGHRS, CDR2 YFSETQ. The CDR3 runs to 16 residues. CDR3 nucleotides: TGCGCCAGCAGCTTGGTCAGCGGCAGGGCCTCTTACGAGCAGTACTTC. It specifies CASSLVSGRASYEQYF.

The chain couples TRBV9 to TRBJ2-3; D gene unclear. V lost 2 bases to trimming and J lost 2 bases, with 15 bases between them. In germline, CDR1 is SGDLS, CDR2 YYNGEE. This CDR3 has 16 amino acids. The CDR3 here is CASSVGLLHLTDTQYF. CDR3 in DNA: TGTGCCAGCAGCGTTGGTCTGCTTCACCTCACAGATACGCAGTATTTT.

The genes are TRBV3-1 and TRBJ2-7; unclear D gene. Trimming cost V 0 bases and J 3 bases, with 12 bases left between them. The CDR3 has 15 residues. Germline loops: CDR1 LGHDT, CDR2 YNNKEL (reference sequence). This chain's CDR3 is CASSQDPSQDYEQYF. CDR3 DNA: TGTGCCAGCAGCCAAGATCCCAGCCAAGACTACGAGCAGTACTTC.

The V call is TRBV20-1, the J call TRBJ2-7; 9 nucleotides agree with TRBD2. The DNA end is more similar to TRBJ2-5, so the J call may be wrong. This CDR3 comprises 16 residues. The germline V gene encodes CDR1 DFQATT and CDR2 SNEGSKA (reference sequence). CDR3 protein: CSARDSRRGGEKTQYF. CDR3 coding DNA: TGCAGTGCTAGAGATTCGCGGCGGGGGGGCGAAAAGACCCAGTACTTC.

The V call is TRBV7-2, the J call TRBJ2-3; TRBD1 aligns across 8 bases. Germline trimming cut 5 bases from V and 4 bases from J; bases unmatched to any gene: 5. Per the germline V gene, CDR1 is SGHTA and CDR2 is FQGNSA. There are 14 residues in the CDR3. CDR3 amino acids: CASSDGQGPDTQYF. CDR3 bases: TGTGCCAGCAGCGATGGACAGGGACCAGATACGCAGTATTTT. Combining the CDR3 with reference TRBV7-2 and TRBJ2-3 gives the whole variable domain GAGVSQSPSNKVTEKGKDVELRCDPISGHTALYWYRQSLGQGLEFLIYFQGNSAPDKSGLPSDRFSAERTGGSVSTLTIQRTQQEDSAVYLCASSDGQGPDTQYFGPGTRLTVL.